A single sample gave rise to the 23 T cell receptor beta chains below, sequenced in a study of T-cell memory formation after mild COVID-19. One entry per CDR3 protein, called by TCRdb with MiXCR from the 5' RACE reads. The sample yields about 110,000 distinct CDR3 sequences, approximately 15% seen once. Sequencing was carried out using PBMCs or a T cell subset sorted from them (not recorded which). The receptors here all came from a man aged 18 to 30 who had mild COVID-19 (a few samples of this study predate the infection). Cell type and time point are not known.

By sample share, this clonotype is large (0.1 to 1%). CDR3 DNA sequence: TGTGCCAGCAGTGACTCGACAGGGGCTGGGGCCAACGTCCTGACTTTC. Protein sequence: CASSDSTGAGANVLTF. The rearrangement links TRBV6-4 to TRBJ2-6, with 8 nucleotides matching TRBD1. V lost 0 bases, J lost 2 bases, and 0 bases stayed unmatched. This CDR3 is 16 amino acids long. Germline CDR1 is MRHNA and CDR2 is SNTAGT.

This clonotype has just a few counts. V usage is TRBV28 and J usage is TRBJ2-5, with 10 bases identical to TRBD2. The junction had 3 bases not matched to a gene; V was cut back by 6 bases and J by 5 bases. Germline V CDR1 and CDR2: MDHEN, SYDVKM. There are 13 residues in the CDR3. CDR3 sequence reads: CASSLGLAETQYF. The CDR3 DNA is TGTGCCAGCAGCCTGGGACTAGCGGAGACCCAGTACTTC.

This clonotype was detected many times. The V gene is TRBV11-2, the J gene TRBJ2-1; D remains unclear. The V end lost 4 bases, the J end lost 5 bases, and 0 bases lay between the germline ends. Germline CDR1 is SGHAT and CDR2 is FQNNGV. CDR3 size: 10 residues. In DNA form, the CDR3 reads TGTGCCAGCAGCTACAATGAGCAGTTCTTC. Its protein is CASSYNEQFF.

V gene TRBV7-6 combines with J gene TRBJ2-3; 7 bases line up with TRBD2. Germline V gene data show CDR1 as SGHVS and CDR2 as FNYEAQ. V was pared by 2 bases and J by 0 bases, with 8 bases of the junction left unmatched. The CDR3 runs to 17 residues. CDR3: CASSLNADGGSTDTQYF. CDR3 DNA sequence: TGTGCCAGCAGCTTAAACGCGGACGGGGGGAGCACAGATACGCAGTATTTT.

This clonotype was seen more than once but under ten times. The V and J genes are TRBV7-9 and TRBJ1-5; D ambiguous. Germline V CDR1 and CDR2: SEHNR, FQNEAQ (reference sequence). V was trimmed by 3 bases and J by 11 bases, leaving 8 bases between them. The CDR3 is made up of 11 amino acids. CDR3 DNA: TGTGCCAGCAGCTTTTCGGGGACCCAGCATTTT. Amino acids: CASSFSGTQHF.

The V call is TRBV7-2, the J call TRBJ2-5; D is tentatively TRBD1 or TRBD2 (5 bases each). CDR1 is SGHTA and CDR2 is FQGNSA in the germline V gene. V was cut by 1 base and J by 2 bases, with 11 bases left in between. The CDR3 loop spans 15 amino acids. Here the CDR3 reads CASSLGSGRQETQYF. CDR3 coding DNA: TGTGCCAGCAGCTTAGGGTCGGGGCGGCAAGAGACCCAGTACTTC. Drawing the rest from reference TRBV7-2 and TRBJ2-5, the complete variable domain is GAGVSQSPSNKVTEKGKDVELRCDPISGHTALYWYRQSLGQGLEFLIYFQGNSAPDKSGLPSDRFSAERTGGSVSTLTIQRTQQEDSAVYLCASSLGSGRQETQYFGPGTRLLVL.

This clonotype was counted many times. CDR3 nucleotide sequence: TGTGCCAGCAGCTTAGGGACTAGCGGACGTATTGAGCAGTTCTTC. Translation gives CASSLGTSGRIEQFF. The chain is built from TRBV7-2 and TRBJ2-1, with 10 bases fitting TRBD2. J gave up 9 bases and V 1 base, and 6 bases lay outside the gene matches. The germline V gene has CDR1 SGHTA and CDR2 FQGNSA. The CDR3 runs 15 residues.

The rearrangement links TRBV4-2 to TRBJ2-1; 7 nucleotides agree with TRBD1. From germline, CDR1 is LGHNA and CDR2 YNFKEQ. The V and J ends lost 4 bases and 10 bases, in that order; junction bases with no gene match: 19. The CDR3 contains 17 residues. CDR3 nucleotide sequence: TGTGCCAGCAGCCGGGAACAGGGGTACGGAATGTTGGAAGAGCAGTTCTTC. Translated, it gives CASSREQGYGMLEEQFF.

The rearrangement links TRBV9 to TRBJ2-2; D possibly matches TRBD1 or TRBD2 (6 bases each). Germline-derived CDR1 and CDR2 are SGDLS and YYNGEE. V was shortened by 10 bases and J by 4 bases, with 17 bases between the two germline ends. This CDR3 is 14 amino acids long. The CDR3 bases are TGTGCCTCCGAAGGGGGGAAAAGCACCGGGGAGCTGTTTTTT. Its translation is CASEGGKSTGELFF.

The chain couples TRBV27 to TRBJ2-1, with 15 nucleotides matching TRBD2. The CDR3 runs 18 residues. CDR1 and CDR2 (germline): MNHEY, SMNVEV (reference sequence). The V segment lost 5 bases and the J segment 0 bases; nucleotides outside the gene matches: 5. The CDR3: CASSRGTSGGSSYNEQFF. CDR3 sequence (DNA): TGTGCCAGCAGTCGCGGGACTAGCGGGGGGAGCTCCTACAATGAGCAGTTCTTC.

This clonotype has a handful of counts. The CDR3 nucleotides read TGTGCCAGCAGTATCGGCGTGGAAGCTTTCTTT. As protein: CASSIGVEAFF. V gene TRBV6-2 or TRBV6-3 combines with J gene TRBJ1-1; D is unclear. This CDR3 spans 11 amino acids. From germline, CDR1 is MNHEY and CDR2 SVGEGT. The V end was cut by 5 bases, the J end by 8 bases, with 9 bases between.

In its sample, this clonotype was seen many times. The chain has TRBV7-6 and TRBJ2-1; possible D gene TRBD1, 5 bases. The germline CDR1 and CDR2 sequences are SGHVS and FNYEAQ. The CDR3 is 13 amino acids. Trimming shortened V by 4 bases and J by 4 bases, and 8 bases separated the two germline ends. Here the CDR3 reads CASSSTAYNEQFF. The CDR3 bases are TGTGCCAGCAGCTCGACAGCTTACAATGAGCAGTTCTTC.

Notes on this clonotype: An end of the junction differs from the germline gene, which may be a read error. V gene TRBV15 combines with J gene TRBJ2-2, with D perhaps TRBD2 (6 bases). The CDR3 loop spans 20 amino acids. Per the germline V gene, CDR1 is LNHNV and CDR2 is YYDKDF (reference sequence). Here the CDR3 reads CATSRDPMGTTIFYTGGLFF. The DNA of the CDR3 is TGTGCCACCAGCAGAGATCCGATGGGGACGACGATTTTTTACACCGGGGGGCTGTTTTTT. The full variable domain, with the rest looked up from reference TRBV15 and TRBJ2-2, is DAMVIQNPRYQVTQFGKPVTLSCSQTLNHNVMYWYQQKSSQAPKLLFHYYDKDFNNEADTPDNFQSRRPNTSFCFLDIRSPGLGDTAMYLCATSRDPMGTTIFYTGGLFFGEGSRLTVL.

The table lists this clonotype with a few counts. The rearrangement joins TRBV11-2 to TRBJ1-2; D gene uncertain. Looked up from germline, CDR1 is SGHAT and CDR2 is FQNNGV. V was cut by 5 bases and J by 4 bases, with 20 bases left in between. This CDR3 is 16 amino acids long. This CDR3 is CASSPTGPFPFYGYTF. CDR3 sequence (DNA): TGTGCCAGCAGCCCGACCGGACCTTTTCCATTCTATGGCTACACCTTC.

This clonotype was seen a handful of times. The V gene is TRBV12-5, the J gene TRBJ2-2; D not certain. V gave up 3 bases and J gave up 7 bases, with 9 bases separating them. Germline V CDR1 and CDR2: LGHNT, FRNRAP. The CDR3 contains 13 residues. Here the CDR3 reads CASGFTDIGELFF. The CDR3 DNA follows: TGTGCTAGTGGTTTCACTGACATCGGGGAGCTGTTTTTT.

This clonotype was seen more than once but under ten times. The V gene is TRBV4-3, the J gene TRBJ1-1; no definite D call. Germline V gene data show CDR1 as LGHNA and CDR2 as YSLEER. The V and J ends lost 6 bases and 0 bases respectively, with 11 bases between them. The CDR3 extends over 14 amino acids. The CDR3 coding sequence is TGCGCCAGCAGACAGAGAGCGCTGAACACTGAAGCTTTCTTT. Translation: CASRQRALNTEAFF.

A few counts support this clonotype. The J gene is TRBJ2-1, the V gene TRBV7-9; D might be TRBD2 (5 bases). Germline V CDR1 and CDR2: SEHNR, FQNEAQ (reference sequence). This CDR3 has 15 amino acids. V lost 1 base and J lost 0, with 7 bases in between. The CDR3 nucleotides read TGTGCCAGCAGCTTAGGGACTGTCTCCTACAATGAGCAGTTCTTC. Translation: CASSLGTVSYNEQFF.

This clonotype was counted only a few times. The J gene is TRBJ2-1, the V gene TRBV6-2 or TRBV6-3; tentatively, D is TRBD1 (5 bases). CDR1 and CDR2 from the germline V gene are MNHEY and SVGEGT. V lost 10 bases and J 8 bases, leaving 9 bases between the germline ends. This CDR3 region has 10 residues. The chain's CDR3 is CATQGYEQFF. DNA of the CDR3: TGTGCCACCCAGGGCTATGAGCAGTTCTTC.

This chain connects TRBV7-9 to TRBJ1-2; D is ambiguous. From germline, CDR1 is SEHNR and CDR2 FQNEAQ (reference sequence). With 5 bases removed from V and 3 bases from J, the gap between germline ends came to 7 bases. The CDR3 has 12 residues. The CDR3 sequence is CASSIVDYGYTF. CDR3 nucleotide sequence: TGTGCCAGCAGCATAGTGGACTATGGCTACACCTTC.

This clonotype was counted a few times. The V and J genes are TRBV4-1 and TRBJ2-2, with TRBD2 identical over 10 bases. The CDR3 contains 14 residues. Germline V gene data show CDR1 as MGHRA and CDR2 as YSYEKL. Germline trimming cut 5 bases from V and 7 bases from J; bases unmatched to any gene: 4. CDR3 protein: CASSIAGGIGELFF. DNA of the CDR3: TGCGCCAGCAGCATAGCGGGGGGAATCGGGGAGCTGTTTTTT.

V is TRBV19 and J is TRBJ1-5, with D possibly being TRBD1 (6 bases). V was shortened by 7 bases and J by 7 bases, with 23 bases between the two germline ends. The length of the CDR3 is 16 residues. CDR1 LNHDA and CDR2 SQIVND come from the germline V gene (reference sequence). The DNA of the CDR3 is TGTGCCAGTACCGATTCCTCGACAGGTCGGAAACAGCCCCAGCATTTT. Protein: CASTDSSTGRKQPQHF.

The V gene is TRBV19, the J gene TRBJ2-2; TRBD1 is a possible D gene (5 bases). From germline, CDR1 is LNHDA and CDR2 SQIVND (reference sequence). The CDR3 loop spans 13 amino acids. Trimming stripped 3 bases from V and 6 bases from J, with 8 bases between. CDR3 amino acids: CASSIRGSGELFF. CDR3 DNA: TGTGCCAGTAGTATTAGGGGCTCCGGGGAGCTGTTTTTT.

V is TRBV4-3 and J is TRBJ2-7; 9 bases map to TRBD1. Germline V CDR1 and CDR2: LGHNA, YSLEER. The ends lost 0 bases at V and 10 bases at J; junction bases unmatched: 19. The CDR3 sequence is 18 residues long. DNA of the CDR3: TGCGCCAGCAGCCAAGATTTTCGTGACGACAGGGGGTGGGATTTTCAGTACTTC. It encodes CASSQDFRDDRGWDFQYF.